This is a list of T cell receptor beta chains from one sample in a study of identical twins. Using its own MiXCR run on the 5' RACE reads, TCRdb lists one record per CDR3 protein. This sample has 400,000 to 500,000 distinct CDR3 sequences, with less than 20% found just once. Sequencing was carried out using naive T cells sorted from blood. Receptors were obtained from a middle-aged man in good health. CDR3s include the opening cysteine and the closing phenylalanine or tryptophan. D genes are given only for firm matches. Expanded clones are given a class, and other clones once, few, many or no size at all.

TGTGCCAGCAGCCAACCCGGACAGCAGGAGACCCAGTACTTC	CASSQPGQQETQYF	TRBV3-1	-	-	TRBJ2-5	14
TGCAGCGTTCCCTTAGGGCACTATGGCTACACCTTC	CSVPLGHYGYTF	TRBV29-1	few	-	TRBJ1-2	12
TGCGCCAGCAGCTTGCGGACTGGACAAGCCAAAAACATTCAGTACTTC	CASSLRTGQAKNIQYF	TRBV5-1	-	-	TRBJ2-4	16
TGCGCCAGCAGCCAAGAGGGCAGGAACTATGGCTACACCTTC	CASSQEGRNYGYTF	TRBV5-1	many	-	TRBJ1-2	14
TGTGCCAGCAGCACCAGACAGGGCGCTGAAGCTTTCTTT	CASSTRQGAEAFF	TRBV7-2	many	TRBD1	TRBJ1-1	13
TGCGCCAGCAGCCAGGGTAGCGGGATGGGCAATGAGCAGTTCTTC	CASSQGSGMGNEQFF	TRBV4-3	-	TRBD2	TRBJ2-1	15
TGTGCCAGCACCTCACGATCGGGGGGCGGTTTAAATGAGCAGTTCTTC	CASTSRSGGGLNEQFF	TRBV12-3/TRBV12-4	few	-	TRBJ2-1	16
TGTGCCAGCAGGCCCGACATAGAGCTAAGCTCCTACGAGCAGTACTTC	CASRPDIELSSYEQYF	TRBV5-5	many	-	TRBJ2-7	16
TGCAGTGCTAGTATTGCGGGGGCGAGGAACTCCTACGAGCAGTACTTC	CSASIAGARNSYEQYF	TRBV20-1	-	-	TRBJ2-7	16
TGCAGTGCTAGAGAAAGTACTAACTATGGCTACACCTTC	CSARESTNYGYTF	TRBV20-1	few	-	TRBJ1-2	13
TGTGCCTGGAGCCCATTGGGGGGGGTTGTGCGTGGCGAGCAGTACTTC	CAWSPLGGVVRGEQYF	TRBV30	few	TRBD2	TRBJ2-7	16
TGTGCCACCAGCGCTCGCACAGACTACGAGCAGTACTTC	CATSARTDYEQYF	TRBV15	-	-	TRBJ2-7	13
TGTGCCAGCAGCGGTCGAACTAGCGGGATGGTAAATGAGCAGTTCTTC	CASSGRTSGMVNEQFF	TRBV7-9	many	TRBD2	TRBJ2-1	16
TGTGCCAGCAAGAAGGGGAACACCGGGGAGCTGTTTTTT	CASKKGNTGELFF	TRBV25-1	-	-	TRBJ2-2	13
TGTGCCAGCAGCTTGGAACAGGGAACGGAGACCCAGTACTTC	CASSLEQGTETQYF	TRBV5-4	-	-	TRBJ2-5	14
TGTGCCACCAGCAGAGGAGGGCTAGCGACCTACGAGCAGTACTTC	CATSRGGLATYEQYF	TRBV15	-	-	TRBJ2-7	15
TGTGCCAGCAGCTTAGTCGACAGGTTTCGAACAGAGTGGGAGCAGTACTTC	CASSLVDRFRTEWEQYF	TRBV11-2	-	-	TRBJ2-7	17
TGCAGCGCCGGGACAGGGGAGGCCTACGAGCAGTACTTC	CSAGTGEAYEQYF	TRBV29-1	few	TRBD1	TRBJ2-7	13
TGCGCCAGCAGCCAACAACAGCTTATGAACACTGAAGCTTTCTTT	CASSQQQLMNTEAFF	TRBV4-1	few	-	TRBJ1-1	15
TGCAGTGCTAGAGATCCTGAGGGGGGGGCAGATACGCAGTATTTT	CSARDPEGGADTQYF	TRBV20-1	few	-	TRBJ2-3	15
TGTGCCAGCAGCCGACAGGGTTCCGACACCGGGGAGCTGTTTTTT	CASSRQGSDTGELFF	TRBV3-1	-	TRBD1	TRBJ2-2	15
TGCAGTGCAAGGGAACAGGGAGTGCTGTTTTTT	CSAREQGVLFF	TRBV20-1	few	-	TRBJ2-2	11
TGTGCCAGCAGCTTAGATCAGGGAGGCTATGGCTACACCTTC	CASSLDQGGYGYTF	TRBV11-2	-	-	TRBJ1-2	14
TGTGCCAGCAGCGCCGAACTAGGGGGCTACAATGAGCAGTTCTTC	CASSAELGGYNEQFF	TRBV9	many	-	TRBJ2-1	15
TGTGCCACCAGCAGAGATCTGGAGGCCAAAAACATTCAGTACTTC	CATSRDLEAKNIQYF	TRBV15	-	-	TRBJ2-4	15
TGTGCCAGCAGTTTCGCACTTCAGGATTTGCGGTACTTC	CASSFALQDLRYF	TRBV28	-	-	TRBJ2-7	13
TGTGCCACCAATCCGGGACAGGGGGGCGAGCAGTTCTTC	CATNPGQGGEQFF	TRBV24-1	few	TRBD1	TRBJ2-1	13
TGCAGCGTGGGACAGGGGGTGGGGGAGCAGTACTTC	CSVGQGVGEQYF	TRBV29-1	few	TRBD1	TRBJ2-7	12
TGTGCCAGCAGTTTAGCGCGGGGCAGGGGTGGTACTGAAGCTTTCTTT	CASSLARGRGGTEAFF	TRBV12-3/TRBV12-4	-	-	TRBJ1-1	16
TGTGCCAGCAGTCCCGGGACAGGGGGCCCGAACGTCCTGACTTTC	CASSPGTGGPNVLTF	TRBV28	few	TRBD1	TRBJ2-6	15
TGTGCCAGCAGTGTCCTCAAGGAGACCCAGTACTTC	CASSVLKETQYF	TRBV2	-	-	TRBJ2-5	12
TGTGCCAGCAGCTTAGATCGGCTGGGAGCCGAACGTGAGCAGTTCTTC	CASSLDRLGAEREQFF	TRBV11-2	-	-	TRBJ2-1	16
TGTGCCAGCAGTTACAATCACAGGGGTCGGGCCTCCGAGCAGTACTTC	CASSYNHRGRASEQYF	TRBV6-5	-	TRBD1	TRBJ2-7	16